These 30 T cell receptor beta chains originate from one sample sequenced in a study of blood T cells in healthy people across ages. A sample-barcoded 5' primer and a J-beta primer mix were used in a second PCR of about 7 to 12 cycles. MiXCR, run by TCRdb on the 5' RACE reads, gives a single entry per CDR3 protein. The sample lists some 1,500,000 distinct CDR3 sequences, about 45% occurring once. The specimen was blood. These TCRs come from a woman younger than 35 in good health.

The J gene is TRBJ1-2, the V gene TRBV12-3 or TRBV12-4; D uncertain. This CDR3 comprises 13 residues. Trimming removed 4 bases from V and 4 bases from J, with 10 bases in between. The CDR3 DNA reads as TGTGCCAGCAGTTCCGGGTCCTTCTATGGCTACACCTTC. It yields the protein CASSSGSFYGYTF.

In this sample, this clonotype turned up a few times. The genes are TRBV14 and TRBJ2-7; 11 bases map to TRBD2. Losses at the gene ends were 2 bases for V and 3 bases for J; bases not matched to a gene: 9. Germline V gene sequence: CDR1 SGHDN, CDR2 FVKESK. CDR3 length equals 17 residues. The CDR3 reads CASSQLLAGGPNYEQYF. The CDR3 DNA reads TGTGCCAGCAGCCAACTCCTAGCGGGAGGCCCCAACTACGAGCAGTACTTC.

The rearrangement links TRBV20-1 to TRBJ1-5; D perhaps matches TRBD1 (5 bases). CDR1 is DFQATT, CDR2 SNEGSKA, per germline (reference sequence). This CDR3 comprises 12 residues. Trimming pared 3 bases from V and 9 bases from J, leaving 12 bases between. CDR3 protein: CSARGGSAPQHF. The CDR3 region has the DNA TGCAGTGCTAGGGGGGGGTCCGCGCCCCAGCATTTT.

The chain employs TRBV27 and TRBJ2-7; 7 nucleotides line up with TRBD2. J gave up 5 bases and V 4 bases, and 14 bases lay outside the gene matches. The CDR3 covers 16 residues. Looked up from germline, CDR1 is MNHEY and CDR2 is SMNVEV (reference sequence). The CDR3: CASSSPSGEGSDEQYF. CDR3 bases: TGTGCCAGCAGTTCCCCCTCGGGGGAGGGGTCCGACGAGCAGTACTTC.

This chain links TRBV28 with TRBJ1-4; 7 nucleotides line up with TRBD1. Trimming took 3 bases from V and 8 from J; bases not matched to a gene: 12. The CDR3 is made up of 16 amino acids. Germline values: CDR1 MDHEN, CDR2 SYDVKM. This CDR3 reads CASSFDRAPGEEKLFF. CDR3 DNA sequence: TGTGCCAGCAGTTTCGACAGGGCCCCTGGTGAGGAAAAACTGTTTTTT.

The V gene is TRBV6-5, the J gene TRBJ2-7; no firm D call. Germline V gene lookup returns CDR1 MNHEY and CDR2 SVGAGI. The CDR3 spans 16 residues. Deletions cut 3 bases from V and 1 base from J, with 16 bases between. The CDR3 loop reads CASSYRPGLLSYEQYF. The CDR3 DNA reads TGTGCCAGCAGTTATAGGCCAGGCCTCTTATCCTACGAGCAGTACTTC.

The V call is TRBV20-1, the J call TRBJ2-7, with 10 bases that match TRBD1. CDR3 length equals 14 residues. Trimming cost V 0 bases and J 6 bases; bases outside gene matches: 5. In germline, CDR1 is DFQATT, CDR2 SNEGSKA (reference sequence). The CDR3 sequence is CSAREDRGYGEQYF. The CDR3 DNA reads as TGCAGTGCTAGAGAGGACAGGGGGTATGGCGAGCAGTACTTC.

The rearrangement links TRBV3-1 to TRBJ1-3, with a tentative D call TRBD1 (5 bases). Trimming removed 5 bases at V and 0 bases at J, with 11 bases between. Germline V gene lookup returns CDR1 LGHDT and CDR2 YNNKEL (reference sequence). The CDR3 has 15 residues. CDR3 protein: CASSIGTDSGNTIYF. DNA of the CDR3: TGTGCCAGCAGCATAGGGACGGACTCTGGAAACACCATATATTTT.

The rearrangement uses TRBV9 and TRBJ2-5, with TRBD1 identical over 10 bases. The DNA matches TRBJ2-1 better at its end, which makes the J call doubtful. The CDR3 spans 15 residues. CDR1 is SGDLS, CDR2 YYNGEE, per germline. The CDR3 protein is CASSPGQGDMETQFF. The DNA of the CDR3 is TGTGCCAGCAGCCCCGGACAGGGGGACATGGAGACCCAGTTCTTC.

The chain couples TRBV6-6 to TRBJ2-7; D may match TRBD1 or TRBD2 (5 bases each). TRBJ2-5 explains the end of the DNA better; the J call may be wrong. The germline gives CDR1 MNHNY, CDR2 SVGAGI (reference sequence). This CDR3 is 15 amino acids long. The CDR3 region is CASSYRGAGQETQYF. The CDR3 region has the DNA TGTGCCAGCAGTTACCGAGGGGCAGGGCAAGAGACCCAGTACTTC.

This clonotype was seen a handful of times. In nucleotides, the CDR3 is TGCAGCGGTCACCGGGGCTCCTACAATGAGCAGTTCTTC. This encodes CSGHRGSYNEQFF. The chain joins TRBV29-1 to TRBJ2-1; D might be TRBD2 (5 bases). Trimming took 7 bases from V and 0 from J, leaving 10 bases between them. CDR3 length equals 13 residues. Looked up from germline, CDR1 is SQVTM and CDR2 is ANQGSEA.

V is TRBV6-2 or TRBV6-3 and J is TRBJ2-1; 11 positions match TRBD2. This CDR3 contains 18 residues. CDR1 and CDR2 from the germline V gene are MNHEY and SVGEGT. The ends lost 2 bases at V and 4 bases at J; junction bases unmatched: 10. CDR3 in amino acids: CASSYKGLAGGRYNEQFF. The DNA of the CDR3 is TGTGCCAGCAGTTACAAGGGGCTAGCGGGGGGCCGATACAATGAGCAGTTCTTC.

V gene TRBV6-2 or TRBV6-3 combines with J gene TRBJ2-1; D possibly corresponds to TRBD1 (6 bases). Germline CDR1 and CDR2: MNHEY and SVGEGT. This CDR3 is 16 amino acids long. The V end was cut by 0 bases, the J end by 7 bases, with 16 bases between. The CDR3 sequence is CASSYSIGDNKNEQFF. DNA of the CDR3: TGTGCCAGCAGTTACTCGATCGGGGACAACAAGAATGAGCAGTTCTTC.

This clonotype has just a few counts. This rearrangement joins TRBV20-1 to TRBJ2-3, with D perhaps being TRBD1 or TRBD2 (6 bases each). V lost 0 bases and J lost 0, with 10 bases in between. Germline V gene lookup returns CDR1 DFQATT and CDR2 SNEGSKA (reference sequence). The CDR3 is 15 residues long. CDR3 region: CSARETGTSTDTQYF. The DNA for the CDR3 is TGCAGTGCTAGAGAAACAGGGACTAGCACAGATACGCAGTATTTT.

The V gene is TRBV20-1, the J gene TRBJ2-5; D tentatively reads TRBD1 or TRBD2 (5 bases each). The J call may be incorrect, as the DNA end agrees better with TRBJ2-1. This CDR3 has 14 amino acids. The germline gives CDR1 DFQATT, CDR2 SNEGSKA (reference sequence). This CDR3 reads CSARGGINLETQFF. CDR3 nucleotide sequence: TGCAGTGCTAGAGGGGGGATTAATTTAGAGACCCAGTTCTTC.

The V and J genes are TRBV20-1 and TRBJ2-1; D is unresolved. This CDR3 is 13 amino acids long. The V gene lost 2 bases and the J gene lost 5 bases, with 10 bases spanning the gap. Germline CDR1 and CDR2: DFQATT and SNEGSKA (reference sequence). In nucleotides, the CDR3 is TGCAGTGCTAGACTCCCGACCCACAATGAGCAGTTCTTC. It yields the protein CSARLPTHNEQFF.

There are a few counts of this clonotype. The chain carries TRBV20-1 and TRBJ2-1; TRBD1 matches at 8 bases. J lost 8 bases, V lost 5 bases, and 11 bases had no gene match. There are 14 residues in the CDR3. Germline V gene sequence: CDR1 DFQATT, CDR2 SNEGSKA (reference sequence). The CDR3 region is CSAEDRDLLYEQFF. The CDR3 region has the DNA TGCAGTGCTGAGGACAGGGATCTTCTTTATGAGCAGTTCTTC.

This clonotype was seen just once. The CDR3 loop reads CSVGVGGFPYEQYF. The CDR3, as DNA: TGCAGCGTGGGAGTGGGGGGGTTTCCCTACGAGCAGTACTTC. V and J are TRBV29-1 and TRBJ2-7; the match to TRBD2 covers 7 bases. CDR1 is SQVTM, CDR2 ANQGSEA, per germline. V was clipped by 6 bases and J by 2 bases; unmatched bases: 10. The CDR3 runs 14 residues.

This clonotype has more than one count but fewer than ten. The chain links TRBV7-9 to TRBJ2-1, with 10 bases identical to TRBD2. Germline CDR1 reads SEHNR; CDR2 reads FQNEAQ (reference sequence). V gave up 0 bases and J gave up 1 base; unmatched junction bases: 6. The CDR3 loop spans 18 amino acids. CDR3 nucleotides: TGTGCCAGCAGCTTAGCGGGAGCGGGGGGGCCTTCCTACAATGAGCAGTTCTTC. Its translation is CASSLAGAGGPSYNEQFF.

This clonotype was detected a few times. The V and J genes are TRBV2 and TRBJ1-2; 10 nucleotides agree with TRBD1. CDR1 and CDR2 (germline): SNHLY, FYNNEI. The CDR3 extends over 14 amino acids. V was pared by 7 bases and J by 7 bases, with 9 bases of the junction left unmatched. Written as DNA, the CDR3 is TGTGCCAGCATCTGGGACAGGGGTTACCCTGGCTACACCTTC. Translating it yields CASIWDRGYPGYTF.

This chain connects TRBV30 to TRBJ2-5, with D perhaps matching TRBD1 (6 bases). Germline-derived CDR1 and CDR2 are GTSNPN and SVGIG (reference sequence). The CDR3 runs to 12 residues. The CDR3 reads CARTDLQETQYF. The DNA of the CDR3 is TGTGCTCGGACAGACCTCCAAGAGACCCAGTACTTC.

The chain combines TRBV6-2 or TRBV6-3 with TRBJ2-3; 9 positions agree with TRBD1. Germline CDR1 is MNHEY and CDR2 is SVGEGT. The CDR3 has 17 residues. With V trimmed by 3 bases and J by 3 bases, 10 bases remained unmatched. In nucleotides, the CDR3 is TGTGCCAGCAGTTATACAACCTACAGGGGGCGGACAGATACGCAGTATTTT. Translation gives CASSYTTYRGRTDTQYF.

This clonotype has a count of ten or more. CDR3 DNA sequence: TGCGCCAGCAGCCAAGAGGGCAGGAACTATGGCTACACCTTC. Its translation: CASSQEGRNYGYTF. The chain couples TRBV4-3 to TRBJ1-2; no definite D call. Between the trimmed V and J ends, which lost 0 bases and 2 bases, there was a span of 7 bases. Per germline, CDR1 LGHNA and CDR2 YSLEER. This CDR3 is 14 amino acids long.

The chain links TRBV6-5 to TRBJ2-2, with TRBD1 matching 8 bases. The CDR3 loop spans 16 amino acids. Germline V gene lookup returns CDR1 MNHEY and CDR2 SVGAGI. J was trimmed by 5 bases and V by 6 bases; bases with no gene match: 11. The CDR3: CASRILTRGPTGELFF. CDR3 nucleotide sequence: TGTGCCAGCAGAATCCTCACCAGGGGGCCGACCGGGGAGCTGTTTTTT.

The chain couples TRBV10-3 to TRBJ2-7; D is uncertain. The CDR3 length is 14 residues. Germline-derived CDR1 and CDR2 are ENHRY and SYGVKD. V was trimmed by 0 bases and J by 7 bases, leaving 13 bases between them. The CDR3 nucleotides are TGTGCCATCAGTGAGTCAGAGTTTCATCCTGAGCAGTACTTC. Residues: CAISESEFHPEQYF.

This clonotype was observed a few times. The V gene is TRBV29-1, the J gene TRBJ1-5, with 9 bases matching TRBD1. The CDR3 is 14 amino acids. Germline trimming cut 5 bases from V and 2 bases from J; bases unmatched to any gene: 4. Per the germline V gene, CDR1 is SQVTM and CDR2 is ANQGSEA. The CDR3 sequence is CSVQQGAGNQPQHF. The CDR3 DNA follows: TGCAGCGTTCAACAGGGGGCTGGCAATCAGCCCCAGCATTTT.

This chain uses TRBV6-1 with TRBJ2-5; 11 nucleotides agree with TRBD2. The length of the CDR3 is 16 residues. Germline V gene lookup returns CDR1 MNHNS and CDR2 SASEGT. V was clipped by 3 bases and J by 1 base; unmatched bases: 4. CDR3 region: CASSETLAGAQETQYF. The CDR3 coding sequence is TGTGCCAGCAGTGAGACACTAGCGGGGGCCCAAGAGACCCAGTACTTC.

The CDR3 here is CASSEFTSDRQRGTEAFF. The DNA of the CDR3 is TGTGCCAGCAGTGAATTCACATCGGACAGGCAGAGGGGGACTGAAGCTTTCTTT. This rearrangement joins TRBV2 to TRBJ1-1, with TRBD1 matching 7 bases. The CDR3 loop spans 18 amino acids. The germline CDR1 and CDR2 sequences are SNHLY and FYNNEI. Germline trimming cut 2 bases from V and 5 bases from J; bases unmatched to any gene: 17. Looking up the rest from reference TRBV2 and TRBJ1-1 gives the full variable domain: EPEVTQTPSHQVTQMGQEVILRCVPISNHLYFYWYRQILGQKVEFLVSFYNNEISEKSEIFDDQFSVERPDGSNFTLKIRSTKLEDSAMYFCASSEFTSDRQRGTEAFFGQGTRLTVV.

The V call is TRBV20-1, the J call TRBJ1-2; D remains unclear. V was cut by 5 bases and J by 8 bases, with 6 bases left in between. Germline values: CDR1 DFQATT, CDR2 SNEGSKA (reference sequence). The CDR3 runs 9 residues. The CDR3 sequence is CSAEEGYTF. For the CDR3, the DNA is TGCAGTGCTGAGGAAGGCTACACCTTC.

This clonotype was seen a few times. The chain combines TRBV20-1 with TRBJ2-3; no clear D. This CDR3 contains 12 residues. V was shortened by 5 bases and J by 2 bases, with 8 bases between the two germline ends. Looked up from germline, CDR1 is DFQATT and CDR2 is SNEGSKA (reference sequence). The CDR3 spells CSAEPTTDTQYF. The CDR3 DNA sequence: TGCAGTGCTGAACCAACCACAGATACGCAGTATTTT.